This section outlines one T cell receptor beta chain sequence together with its context. The CDR3 has 17 residues. Germline V gene lookup returns CDR1 MDHEN and CDR2 SYDVKM. The junction had 5 bases not matched to a gene; V was cut back by 0 bases and J by 1 base. The sample is drawn from a study of radiation and T cells in renal cell carcinoma. Time point here: blood 2 weeks post-SBRT. Regarding treatment: 15 Gy SBRT to primary tumor, nephrectomy 4 weeks later. After SBRT, blood was collected at 2 and 4 weeks, plus baseline. The tumor was a clear cell renal cell carcinoma. Sequencing was performed with immunoSEQ multiplex PCR; in TCRdb, only in-frame clones are kept and a portion is missing. The sample consists of about 130,000 clones, roughly four fifths of them appearing once.

This specimen consisted of blood, obtained from a patient whose treatment included radiotherapy and nephrectomy. The V and J genes are TRBV28 and TRBJ1-3, with TRBD1 matching 8 bases. This clonotype was sampled from a woman aged 55-70 years with renal cell carcinoma. The CDR3 region has the DNA TGTGCCAGCAGTTTATGGGGCAGGGGGCTGTCTGGAAACACCATATATTTT. It translates to CASSLWGRGLSGNTIYF.